The T cell receptor (beta chain) under discussion was sequenced for a study of T cells in localized non-small cell lung cancer. The method was immunoSEQ multiplex PCR; TCRdb's version includes in-frame clones alone and lacks a portion of them. The sample includes nearly 15,000 clones, 75% to 90% of them seen just once. Germline V gives CDR1 MGHDK, CDR2 SYGVNS. Trimming left V 2 bases short and J 4 bases short, with 14 bases between. This CDR3 is 16 amino acids long. In regard to this clone: Antigen unknown.

General study points: Heterogeneity remains possible because sequencing was limited to only one tumor region. In adjacent lung, a median roughly 62 of the top 100 tumor clones were found. Uninvolved adjacent lung showed the highest T cell clonality, exceeding tumor.

The TCR was taken from a woman aged 40-75 years with stage I lung adenocarcinoma. The source was peripheral blood, collected before any cancer treatment. The gene calls are TRBV25-1 and TRBJ1-4; no clear D. CDR3 DNA sequence: TGTGCCAGCAGTGAAAGTAGGGTGCTCTTTAATGAAAAACTGTTTTTT. The encoded protein is CASSESRVLFNEKLFF.